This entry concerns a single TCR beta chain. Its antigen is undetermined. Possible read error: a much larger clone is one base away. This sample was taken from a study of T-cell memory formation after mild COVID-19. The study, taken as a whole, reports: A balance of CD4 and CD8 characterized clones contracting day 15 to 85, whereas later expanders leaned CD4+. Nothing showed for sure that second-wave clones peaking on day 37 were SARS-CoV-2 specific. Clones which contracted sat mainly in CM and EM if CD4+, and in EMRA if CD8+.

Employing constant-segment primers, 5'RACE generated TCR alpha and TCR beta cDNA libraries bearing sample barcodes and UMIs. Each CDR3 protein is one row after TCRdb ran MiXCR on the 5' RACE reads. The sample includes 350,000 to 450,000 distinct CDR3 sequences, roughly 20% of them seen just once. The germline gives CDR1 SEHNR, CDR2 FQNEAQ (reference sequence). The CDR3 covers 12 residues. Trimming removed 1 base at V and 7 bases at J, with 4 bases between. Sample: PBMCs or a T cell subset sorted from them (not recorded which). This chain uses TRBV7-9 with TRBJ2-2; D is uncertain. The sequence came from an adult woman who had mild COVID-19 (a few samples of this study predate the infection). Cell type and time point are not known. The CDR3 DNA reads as TGTGCCAGCAGCTTAGTTGGCGGGGAGCTGTTTTTT. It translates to CASSLVGGELFF.